This TCR beta chain was recovered during a study of neurological immune-mediated disorders (dated 2019 in TCRdb). Notes on the research overall: Among the approximately 35 multiple sclerosis patients, relapsing-remitting MS accounted for approximately 30 and secondary progressive MS accounted for 3. Peripheral blood TCR-beta repertoires from HTLV-I-associated myelopathy (HAM/TSP) patients, multiple sclerosis patients and healthy controls were compared by UMI-based sequencing. Longitudinal samples, technical triplicates and paired sorted CD4+ and CD8+ T-cell subsets, alongside PBMC samples, were included among the approximately 110 TCR-beta libraries. Each longitudinal HAM/TSP and healthy donor was sampled at 3 time-points spaced at roughly 3-40 month intervals. The cohort included some 70 subjects: some 15 with HAM/TSP, around 34 with multiple sclerosis, and around 20 healthy controls. Beyond this particular receptor, the publication reports: Repertoires from 18 of 34 MS patients were grouped by phylogenetic analysis into a cluster of related CDR3 sequences, suggesting a possible repertoire-level signature. The highest TCR clonal expansion was observed in HAM/TSP patients, whereas the lowest was observed in MS patients, even when compared with healthy controls. The MS cluster showed no association with clinical or MRI features, and the authors stated that larger cohorts are needed. Across subjects, expanded clones never shared an identical CDR3 amino acid sequence, which suggests that the TCR-beta repertoires in every group were private.

To synthesize cDNA, template-switch 5'RACE was performed with a primer carrying a 10-nucleotide random unique molecular identifier so that each TCR transcript was tagged. Over 180 million TCR-beta sequences, covering 15-18 subjects, were produced in each sequencing run. Total RNA was extracted with the RNeasy kit. The KAPA Real-time Library Amplification kit was used to amplify TCR-beta VDJ regions with primers for the TCR constant region and the 5'RACE anchor. Sample indexes and Illumina adaptors were added in a first PCR, and a second PCR then increased library yield. After purification with Ampure beads, the TCR product of roughly 650 bp was size-selected on a 2% E-gel SizeSelection system. Before pooling, libraries had their quality checked on a Bioanalyzer, their concentration measured with Qubit, and their quantity determined with the Kapa Library Quantification kit. An Illumina HiSeq 2500 was used to sequence the libraries paired-end at 2 x 150 bp. To increase sequence diversity, 25-30% phiX was spiked into each library pool. As for the authors' bioinformatics: Quality-filtered reads were processed with the UMI-based MiGEC pipeline, which removed over 80% of raw TCR sequences during error correction. VDJ genes were aligned to IMGT germline references, and each clonotype was defined by a unique CDR3 amino acid sequence together with V-J genes. VDJtools evaluated clonal expansion, Shannon diversity and CDR3 relatedness (CalcPairwiseDistances, ClusterSamples); CLCbio workbench built phylogenetic trees. Expanded clones were defined as having at least 8 unique UMIs, based on coefficient-of-variation modelling across technical triplicates. TCRdb passed the public sequencing reads through fastp at Q25 and MiXCR, retaining productive beta sequences. Each entry is one CDR3 protein sequence, shown with its most common DNA and genes. TCRdb's processing, not the authors', yielded these V and J calls. In all, the sample holds some 80,000 distinct CDR3 sequences, and around 4% of those were seen once. The top ten hold roughly 5.6% of the sample.

Read against the paper, the sample's time point label means: longitudinal time-point 3. For unsorted PBMC libraries, 2 million PBMCs were used after storage in RNAlater at -80 degrees C until RNA extraction. Multiple sclerosis patients were enrolled in a US clinical protocol under which disease progression was evaluated by magnetic resonance imaging. PBMCs were separated from peripheral blood using Ficoll-Hypaque density gradient centrifugation and then cryopreserved in liquid nitrogen. This clonotype showed up many times. Its cognate antigen has yet to be identified. No much larger clonotype is one base removed from it; base qualities were not supplied. CDR1 and CDR2 (SGHDT, YYEEEE) derive from the germline V gene. The CDR3 runs 13 residues from the cysteine to the phenylalanine. Here the CDR3 DNA is all that survives: 39 bases in frame from base 1. The junction carries 7 bases between V and J, which are trimmed by 2 bases and 7 bases respectively.

The chain joins TRBV5-6 to TRBJ1-6; no D gene can be assigned with confidence. The sequenced sample consisted of PBMCs. This TCR derives from an older woman with multiple sclerosis. The DNA is TGTGCCAGCAGCTTCTCGGGGAATTCACCCCTCCACTTT. Translation gives CASSFSGNSPLHF.